This T cell receptor beta chain was identified in a study of T-cell memory formation after mild COVID-19. The CDR3 is made up of 15 amino acids. V dropped 6 bases and J dropped 2; count of bases not matched to a gene: 10. CDR1 is DFQATT, CDR2 SNEGSKA, per germline (reference sequence). As concerns this clonotype: The antigen remains undetermined.

Constant-segment primers and 5'RACE yielded cDNA libraries for TCR alpha and TCR beta, each carrying sample barcodes and UMIs. TCRdb re-analysed the 5' RACE reads in MiXCR, keeping a single row per CDR3 protein. The table has around 120,000 distinct CDR3 sequences, about 17% seen once; the top ten hold approximately 14%. Points from the study as a whole: Cross-reactive memory apparently joined, as some responding clones appeared in pre-infection memory.

Sequencing was performed on PBMCs or a T cell subset sorted from them (not recorded which). The clonotype originates from an adult woman who had mild COVID-19 (a few samples of this study predate the infection). Cell type and time point are not known. The chain uses TRBV20-1 and TRBJ2-3, with TRBD2 matching 8 bases. Here the CDR3 DNA reads TGCAGTGCAAACAGCGGGGGACTAAACACAGATACGCAGTATTTT. The encoded protein is CSANSGGLNTDTQYF.